The 9 T cell receptor beta chains below were found in one sample sequenced in a study of T cell responses to AZD1222 COVID-19 vaccine. TCRdb keeps only in-frame clones here, not all; method: immunoSEQ multiplex PCR. Of some 62,000 clones detected, 76% appear once; the ten largest clones hold about 14%. Sample: peripheral blood, taken on day 0 of AZD1222 vaccination. Receptors originate from an adult in good health.

V usage is TRBV7-2 and J usage is TRBJ2-5, with D unresolved. Germline lookup yields CDR1 SGHTA and CDR2 FQGNSA. Trimming stripped 5 bases from V and 4 bases from J, with 11 bases between. The CDR3 has 13 residues. CDR3 DNA sequence: TGTGCCAGCAGCCTCAACGGATTAGAGACCCAGTACTTC. Its translation: CASSLNGLETQYF.

V usage is TRBV3-1 (or the pseudogene TRBV3-2) and J usage is TRBJ2-5, with 7 bases that match TRBD2. The CDR3 is made up of 13 amino acids. V dropped 3 bases and J dropped 4; count of bases not matched to a gene: 2. Germline-derived CDR1 and CDR2 are LGHDT and YNNKEL (reference sequence). The CDR3 loop is CASSHTGGETQYF. Here the CDR3 DNA reads TGTGCCAGCAGCCATACGGGGGGAGAGACCCAGTACTTC.

The chain links TRBV7-2 to TRBJ2-2; D is possibly TRBD2 (5 bases). Germline V gene sequence: CDR1 SGHTA, CDR2 FQGNSA. V dropped 3 bases and J dropped 7 bases, with 9 bases sitting between them. The CDR3 runs to 13 residues. The CDR3 DNA reads as TGTGCCAGCAGCTTGCAGGAGGACGGGGAGCTGTTTTTT. It yields the protein CASSLQEDGELFF.

The CDR3 sequence: CASSLGTGAYGYTF. DNA of the CDR3: TGTGCCAGCAGCTTGGGGACAGGGGCTTATGGCTACACCTTC. This chain uses TRBV7-2 with TRBJ1-2; 10 bases are a match to TRBD1. Germline V gene data show CDR1 as SGHTA and CDR2 as FQGNSA. Losses at the gene ends were 3 bases for V and 5 bases for J; bases not matched to a gene: 3. The CDR3 is 14 amino acids. The full variable domain, in which reference TRBV7-2 and TRBJ1-2 provide the parts outside the CDR3, is GAGVSQSPSNKVTEKGKDVELRCDPISGHTALYWYRQSLGQGLEFLIYFQGNSAPDKSGLPSDRFSAERTGGSVSTLTIQRTQQEDSAVYLCASSLGTGAYGYTFGSGTRLTVV.

This chain connects TRBV24-1 to TRBJ2-1; D might be TRBD1 or TRBD2, each matching 6 bases. The germline gives CDR1 KGHDR, CDR2 SFDVKD. This CDR3 region has 13 residues. The germline V and J ends were trimmed by 2 bases and 10 bases, with 11 bases remaining between them. In nucleotides, the CDR3 is TGTGCCACCAGTGATTATAAAGGGGGGGAGCAGTTCTTC. Translated: CATSDYKGGEQFF.

This clone was observed a handful of times. The chain employs TRBV18 and TRBJ1-4; 9 bases are a match to TRBD1. With 3 bases clipped from V and 4 bases from J, the junction kept 9 bases outside the gene matches. The CDR3 has 17 residues. The germline gives CDR1 KGHSH, CDR2 LQKENI. CDR3 DNA sequence: TGTGCCAGCTCACCTCTCCCAGGGACAGGGCTTAATGAAAAACTGTTTTTT. Protein sequence: CASSPLPGTGLNEKLFF.

The rearrangement links TRBV13 to TRBJ1-1; D not certain. The V end was cut by 8 bases, the J end by 5 bases, with 12 bases between. This CDR3 comprises 12 residues. In germline, CDR1 is PRHDT, CDR2 FYEKMQ (reference sequence). CDR3 coding DNA: TGTGCCAGCGAGCTGCGGAATACTGAAGCTTTCTTT. Its translation: CASELRNTEAFF.

This chain's CDR3 is CASSQDRGGLNEQFF. The CDR3 region has the DNA TGCGCCAGCAGCCAAGATCGGGGAGGGCTAAATGAGCAGTTCTTC. The chain combines TRBV4-3 with TRBJ2-1; 7 positions agree with TRBD2. The CDR3 runs 15 residues. CDR1 and CDR2 from the germline V gene are LGHNA and YSLEER. V trimming: 0 bases; J trimming: 7 bases; junction bases outside the gene matches: 6.

Concerning this clone: The sample carries other DNA sequences with the same CDR3. The V call is TRBV29-1, the J call TRBJ1-2; TRBD1 might be the D (6 bases). V lost 5 bases and J 4 bases, leaving 23 bases between the germline ends. Per germline, CDR1 SQVTM and CDR2 ANQGSEA. This CDR3 spans 16 amino acids. CDR3 bases: TGCAGCGTTTTGGGAGGGACTACCGGAGGGGGCTATGGCTACACCTTC. The encoded protein is CSVLGGTTGGGYGYTF.